This TCR beta chain appears in the sequencing data of a study of T cell repertoires in cytomegalovirus infection. This clonotype was picked up a small number of times. Its matching antigen is unknown. Whole-study findings and limits: CMV-specific TCR beta clonotypes restricted by HLA-C dominated the ex vivo response.

MiXCR, applied by TCRdb to the reads, yields one record per CDR3 protein. The sample lists approximately 500,000 distinct CDR3 sequences, roughly a third seen once, with around a sixth in the top ten. This CDR3 spans 14 amino acids. V gave up 6 bases and J gave up 0 bases; unmatched junction bases: 5. Per germline, CDR1 MDHEN and CDR2 SYDVKM. The V and J genes are TRBV28 and TRBJ2-7, with TRBD1 matching over 7 bases. This sample comprised cultured PBMCs, obtained from culture after CMV antigen stimulation. The receptor comes from a human donor in good health (CMV status not recorded). Some clones in this sample may be carry-over from other donors' samples. CDR3 residues: CASSNRDSSYEQYF. The CDR3 nucleotides read TGTGCCAGCAGCAACCGGGACAGCTCCTACGAGCAGTACTTC.